The present T cell receptor beta chain was sequenced within a study of blood T cell repertoires in COVID-19. Study information: Sample material is recorded as cDNA or gDNA derived from T cells, B-cell-depleted T cells, or PBMCs.

The germline gives CDR1 LGHDT, CDR2 YNNKEL (reference sequence). CDR3 length: 17 residues. The ends were cut back, 4 bases at V and 1 base at J, with 19 bases in the middle. Produced via immunoSEQ multiplex PCR; TCRdb's table is partial and in-frame only. This repertoire shows 350,000 to 450,000 clones, 80% to 90% found once; its top ten account for about 2%. The genes are TRBV3-1 (or the pseudogene TRBV3-2) and TRBJ1-2, with D perhaps TRBD1 (6 bases). The sequenced sample consisted of peripheral blood. The receptor's source is a woman aged 55-70 years with COVID-19, enrolled during active disease. The CDR3 nucleotides are TGTGCCAGCAGCCCCCGACCTCCTACAGGGAGTAACTATGGCTACACCTTC. This gives the protein CASSPRPPTGSNYGYTF.